The 10 T cell receptor beta chains below were found in one sample sequenced in a study of T cells in Graves' hyperthyroidism and ophthalmopathy. The TCR beta CDR3 regions underwent amplification using RNA transcripts as the source. HTBI primers were the set used in a first-round RT-PCR of the TCR CDR3. TCRdb re-called the multiplex PCR reads with MiXCR, one entry per CDR3 protein. The data contain about 690,000 distinct CDR3 sequences, roughly 17% of them singletons. The material sequenced was blood. Source of these receptors: a man in his fifties or sixties with Graves' hyperthyroidism.

The chain recombines TRBV18 with TRBJ2-2; D tentatively fits TRBD1 or TRBD2 (5 bases each). Trimming stripped 0 bases from V and 4 bases from J, with 15 bases between. The CDR3 loop spans 17 amino acids. Germline-derived CDR1 and CDR2 are KGHSH and LQKENI. The CDR3 loop reads CASSPPNIRGPTGELFF. In DNA form, the CDR3 reads TGTGCCAGCTCACCACCGAATATTCGGGGACCCACCGGGGAGCTGTTTTTT.

This chain uses TRBV6-7 with TRBJ1-5, with no clear D. TRBV6-7 is an ORF for which the function is uncertain. The CDR3 totals 13 residues. V was shortened by 5 bases and J by 3 bases, with 8 bases between the two germline ends. In DNA, the CDR3 is TGTGCCAGCAGTCGGACGCTCAATCAGCCCCAGCATTTT. Translated, it gives CASSRTLNQPQHF.

This chain uses TRBV5-1 with TRBJ2-5; 8 nucleotides agree with TRBD1. The CDR3 extends over 15 amino acids. CDR1 and CDR2 from the germline V gene are SGHRS and YFSETQ. J lost 5 bases, V lost 2 bases, and 8 bases had no gene match. CDR3 nucleotide sequence: TGCGCCAGCAGCTTAGGGACAGGTTCCGGGGAGACCCAGTACTTC. This encodes CASSLGTGSGETQYF.

V and J are TRBV11-3 and TRBJ1-6; no reliable D call. Trimming stripped 2 bases from V and 13 bases from J, with 9 bases between. The CDR3 has 12 amino acids. Germline CDR1 is SGHNT and CDR2 is YENEEA. The CDR3 DNA reads as TGTGCCAGCAGCTTAAAACGGAATCCCCTCCACTTT. Its protein is CASSLKRNPLHF.

CDR3 in amino acids: CAGRTGSPGETQYF. The DNA of the CDR3 is TGTGCCGGAAGGACAGGGAGTCCGGGGGAGACCCAGTACTTC. The chain links TRBV28 to TRBJ2-5; 8 bases align to TRBD1. This CDR3 has 14 amino acids. V lost 11 bases and J lost 5; bases outside the gene matches: 13. Germline CDR1 and CDR2: MDHEN and SYDVKM.

The rearrangement links TRBV7-3 to TRBJ2-1; TRBD2 agrees at 8 bases. J lost 3 bases, V lost 2 bases, and 6 bases had no gene match. The CDR3 consists of 16 residues. In germline, CDR1 is SGHTA, CDR2 FQGTGA. The CDR3 spells CASSLSGGLGYNEQFF. The CDR3, as DNA: TGTGCCAGCAGCTTATCGGGGGGGCTGGGCTACAATGAGCAGTTCTTC.

CDR3 in DNA: TGTGCCAGCGGGACATTTAGCAATCAGCCCCAGCATTTT. This encodes CASGTFSNQPQHF. The chain carries TRBV28 and TRBJ1-5, with TRBD1 as a possible D gene (6 bases). Germline CDR1 is MDHEN and CDR2 is SYDVKM. Trimming left V 8 bases short and J 0 bases short, with 8 bases between. The CDR3 totals 13 residues.

The rearrangement uses TRBV9 and TRBJ2-3; TRBD2 aligns across 7 bases. Germline CDR1 and CDR2: SGDLS and YYNGEE. V lost 3 bases and J lost 3; bases outside the gene matches: 4. The CDR3 runs 14 residues. CDR3 DNA: TGTGCCAGCAGCGATCGACTAGCAACAGATACGCAGTATTTT. This translates into CASSDRLATDTQYF.

This clonotype was detected a few times. V and J are TRBV3-1 and TRBJ2-1; 12 nucleotides match TRBD2. The CDR3 is 19 residues long. From germline, CDR1 is LGHDT and CDR2 YNNKEL (reference sequence). With V trimmed by 2 bases and J by 0 bases, 8 bases remained unmatched. The CDR3 nucleotides read TGTGCCAGCAGCCAACTAGGGGGACTAGCGGGTAGCTCCTACAATGAGCAGTTCTTC. This gives the protein CASSQLGGLAGSSYNEQFF.

The sample holds a few counts of this clonotype. J is TRBJ1-2 and V is TRBV28; D not certain. V lost 7 bases to trimming and J lost 8 bases, with 20 bases between them. In germline, CDR1 is MDHEN, CDR2 SYDVKM. The CDR3 consists of 14 residues. The CDR3 region has the DNA TGTGCCAGCACTTTCGGACGTCAAGGGCGCGGCTACACCTTC. Amino acid sequence: CASTFGRQGRGYTF.